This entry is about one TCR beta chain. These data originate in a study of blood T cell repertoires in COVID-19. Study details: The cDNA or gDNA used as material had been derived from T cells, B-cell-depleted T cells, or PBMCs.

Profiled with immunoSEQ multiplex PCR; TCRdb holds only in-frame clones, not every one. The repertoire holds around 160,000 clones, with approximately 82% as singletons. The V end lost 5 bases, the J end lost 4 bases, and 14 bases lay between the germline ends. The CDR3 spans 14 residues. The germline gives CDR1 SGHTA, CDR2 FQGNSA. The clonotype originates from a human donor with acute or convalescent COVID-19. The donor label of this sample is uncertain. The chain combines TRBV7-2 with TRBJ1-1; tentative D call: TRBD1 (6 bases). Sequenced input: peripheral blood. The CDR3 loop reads CASSTYRRGTEAFF. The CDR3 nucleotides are TGTGCCAGCAGCACCTACCGCAGGGGCACTGAAGCTTTCTTT.